This entry concerns a single T cell receptor (beta chain). This entry comes from a study of T cells in Graves' hyperthyroidism and ophthalmopathy. Study at large: The initial diagnosis was the point when peripheral blood was collected, ahead of any treatment.

Absence of ophthalmopathy progression within 18 months defined stable Graves' hyperthyroidism. Diagnostic decisions used clinical symptoms, serum thyroxine and TRAb, thyroid ultrasound and orbital computed tomography. The CDR3 contains 15 residues. V was clipped by 3 bases and J by 6 bases; unmatched bases: 4. The V gene's germline CDR1 is KGHSH and CDR2 LQKENI. TCR beta CDR3 regions were amplified from RNA transcripts. Researchers ran a first-round RT-PCR on the TCR CDR3 using the HTBI primer set. TCRdb independently ran MiXCR on the multiplex PCR reads; one entry per CDR3 protein. This sample carries approximately 710,000 distinct CDR3 sequences, roughly 17% of them seen once, and the ten largest clones take around 15%.

The clonotype originates from a man between 50 and 59 years old with Graves' hyperthyroidism. The sequenced sample consisted of blood. This chain joins TRBV18 and TRBJ1-6; the match to TRBD1 covers 8 bases. The CDR3 sequence is CASSPTGARNSPLHF. DNA of the CDR3: TGTGCCAGCTCACCGACAGGGGCACGTAATTCACCCCTCCACTTT.